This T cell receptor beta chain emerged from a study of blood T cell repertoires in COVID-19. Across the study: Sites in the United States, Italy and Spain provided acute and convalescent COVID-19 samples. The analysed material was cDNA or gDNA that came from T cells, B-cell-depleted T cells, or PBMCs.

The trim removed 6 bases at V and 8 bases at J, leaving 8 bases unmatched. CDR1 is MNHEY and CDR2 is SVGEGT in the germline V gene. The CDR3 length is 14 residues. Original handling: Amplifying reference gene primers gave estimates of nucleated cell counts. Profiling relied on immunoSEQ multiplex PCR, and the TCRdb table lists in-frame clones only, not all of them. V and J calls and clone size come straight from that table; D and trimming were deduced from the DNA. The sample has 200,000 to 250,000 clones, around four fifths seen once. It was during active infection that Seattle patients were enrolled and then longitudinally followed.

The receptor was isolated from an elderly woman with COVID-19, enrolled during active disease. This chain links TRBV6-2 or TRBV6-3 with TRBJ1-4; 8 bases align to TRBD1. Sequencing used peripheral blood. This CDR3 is CASSSGTGPEKLFF. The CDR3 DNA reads TGTGCCAGCAGCTCCGGGACAGGCCCCGAAAAACTGTTTTTT.